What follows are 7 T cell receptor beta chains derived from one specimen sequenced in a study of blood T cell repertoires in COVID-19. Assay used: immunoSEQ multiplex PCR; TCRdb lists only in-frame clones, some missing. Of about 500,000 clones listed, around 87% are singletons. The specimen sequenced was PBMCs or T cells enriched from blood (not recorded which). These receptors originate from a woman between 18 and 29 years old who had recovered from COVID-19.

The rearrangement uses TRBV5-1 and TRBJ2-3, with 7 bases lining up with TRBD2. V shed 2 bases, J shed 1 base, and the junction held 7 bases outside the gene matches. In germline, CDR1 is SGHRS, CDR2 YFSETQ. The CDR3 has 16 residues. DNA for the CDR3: TGCGCCAGCAGCTTAGGGACTACCCAGGGCACAGATACGCAGTATTTT. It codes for CASSLGTTQGTDTQYF.

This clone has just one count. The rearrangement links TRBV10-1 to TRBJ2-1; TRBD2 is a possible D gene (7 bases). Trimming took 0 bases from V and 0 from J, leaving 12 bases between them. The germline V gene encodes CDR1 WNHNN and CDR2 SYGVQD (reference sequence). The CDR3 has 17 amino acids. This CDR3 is CASSESGGQGSYNEQFF. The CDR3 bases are TGCGCCAGCAGTGAGTCGGGGGGGCAGGGCTCCTACAATGAGCAGTTCTTC.

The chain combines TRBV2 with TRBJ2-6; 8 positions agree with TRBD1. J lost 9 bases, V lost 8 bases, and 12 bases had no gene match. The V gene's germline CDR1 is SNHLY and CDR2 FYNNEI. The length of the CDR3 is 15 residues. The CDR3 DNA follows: TGTGCCAGCTCCTTTAGCCCGGGACAGGTCAACGTCCTGACTTTC. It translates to CASSFSPGQVNVLTF. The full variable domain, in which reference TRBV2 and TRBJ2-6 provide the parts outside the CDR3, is EPEVTQTPSHQVTQMGQEVILRCVPISNHLYFYWYRQILGQKVEFLVSFYNNEISEKSEIFDDQFSVERPDGSNFTLKIRSTKLEDSAMYFCASSFSPGQVNVLTFGAGSRLTVL.

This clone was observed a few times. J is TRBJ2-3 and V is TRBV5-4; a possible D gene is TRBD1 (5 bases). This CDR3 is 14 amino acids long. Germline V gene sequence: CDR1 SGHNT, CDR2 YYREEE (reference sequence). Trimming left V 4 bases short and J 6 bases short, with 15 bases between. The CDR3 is CASSEDSVEDTQYF. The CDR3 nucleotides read TGTGCCAGCAGCGAAGACAGCGTTGAGGATACGCAGTATTTT.

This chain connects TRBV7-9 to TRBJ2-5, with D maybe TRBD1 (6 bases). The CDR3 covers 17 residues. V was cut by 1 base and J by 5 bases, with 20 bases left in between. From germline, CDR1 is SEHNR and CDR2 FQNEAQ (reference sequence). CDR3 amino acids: CASSLGTGQRSRETQYF. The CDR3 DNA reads TGTGCCAGCAGCTTAGGTACAGGACAGCGATCCAGGGAGACCCAGTACTTC. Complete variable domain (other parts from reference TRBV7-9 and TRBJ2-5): DTGVSQNPRHKITKRGQNVTFRCDPISEHNRLYWYRQTLGQGPEFLTYFQNEAQLEKSRLLSDRFSAERPKGSFSTLEIQRTEQGDSAMYLCASSLGTGQRSRETQYFGPGTRLLVL.

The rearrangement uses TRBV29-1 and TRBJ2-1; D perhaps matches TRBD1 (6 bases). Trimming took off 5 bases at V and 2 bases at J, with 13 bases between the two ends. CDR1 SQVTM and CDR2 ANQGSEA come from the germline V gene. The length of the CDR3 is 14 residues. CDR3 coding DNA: TGCAGCGTTCGGAGCGCAGGGGCCTACAATGAGCAGTTCTTC. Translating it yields CSVRSAGAYNEQFF.

The CDR3 reads CASSPNSDTGELFF. The CDR3 DNA reads as TGTGCCAGCTCACCAAACAGTGACACCGGGGAGCTGTTTTTT. This chain joins TRBV18 and TRBJ2-2; D gene uncertain. CDR3 size: 14 residues. CDR1 and CDR2 (germline): KGHSH, LQKENI. Between the trimmed V and J ends, which lost 2 bases and 3 bases, there was a span of 7 bases.